The present T cell receptor (beta chain) was sequenced within a study of cytomegalovirus exposure and HLA in healthy donors. Primers included in the PCR were 60 Vbeta and 13 Jbeta primers. Profiling relied on immunoSEQ multiplex PCR, and the TCRdb table lists in-frame clones only, not all of them. The sample shows fewer than 200,000 clones, roughly 82% of them seen only once. Overall study results and limits: Earlier analysis found most TCR beta V segments productive about 87% or about 30% of the time.

Concerning this clone itself: What it recognizes is unknown.

Germline values: CDR1 SGDLS, CDR2 YYNGEE. This CDR3 is 13 amino acids long. V was trimmed by 4 bases and J by 3 bases, leaving 10 bases between them. Material for sequencing was PBMCs. The receptor was derived from a girl aged 10-17 years in good health and CMV-seropositive. The genes are TRBV9 and TRBJ1-2; no clear D. CDR3 nucleotides: TGTGCCAGCAGCCCCTTACCGGACTATGGCTACACCTTC. It translates to CASSPLPDYGYTF.